This note documents a single T cell receptor (beta chain) sequence. Other nucleotide sequences from this sample produce the same CDR3. Seattle researchers signed up patients amid active infection and tracked them longitudinally. The method was immunoSEQ multiplex PCR; TCRdb's version includes in-frame clones alone and lacks a portion of them. The profile covers about 200,000 clones, with roughly 86% appearing a single time and roughly 10% taken by the ten largest. This record belongs to a study of blood T cell repertoires in COVID-19. Study in general: Nucleic acid was either cDNA or gDNA, and it came from T cells, B-cell-depleted T cells, or PBMCs.

The CDR3 is 13 amino acids. Looked up from germline, CDR1 is SGHRS and CDR2 is YFSETQ. V was clipped by 0 bases and J by 1 base, with 4 bases between them. The chain links TRBV5-1 to TRBJ1-1; the D is unclear. The sequence derives from a woman between 45 and 65 years old with COVID-19, enrolled during active disease. The source material was peripheral blood. The CDR3 here is CASSLAGNTEAFF. The CDR3 nucleotides read TGCGCCAGCAGCTTGGCAGGGAACACTGAAGCTTTCTTT.